This T cell receptor (beta chain) was identified during a study of beta chain features in type 1 diabetes. Study findings and constraints: No resolution was reached here on whether HLA type influences TCRB rearrangement. TCRB CDR3s from Type 1 diabetes patients were moderately but significantly shorter in all four CD4+ subsets.

A remark on this clone: Its antigen is undetermined.

Expressed TCRB transcripts were sequenced because the entire RNA isolate underwent reverse transcription. Method: immunoSEQ multiplex PCR; TCRdb's copy keeps in-frame clones and lacks some. In the table there are about 53,000 clones, under 75% of which are singletons. The receptor's source is a woman between 25 and 40 years old with type 1 diabetes. The sequencing input was stem cell memory CD4+ T cells from blood.

The CDR3, as DNA: TGTGCCAGCAGTTTTTATGGGGAGAGGAGGGCCAAAAACATTCAGTACTTC. It specifies CASSFYGERRAKNIQYF. The V gene is TRBV28, the J gene TRBJ2-4, with a possible D match to TRBD2 (5 bases). Germline V gene lookup returns CDR1 MDHEN and CDR2 SYDVKM. The CDR3 spans 17 residues. V was pared by 3 bases and J by 1 base, with 16 bases between.